This T cell receptor (beta chain) was sequenced during a study of cytomegalovirus exposure and HLA in healthy donors. PCR amplification relied on 60 Vbeta primers (plus 13 Jbeta primers). TCRdb's table, derived via immunoSEQ multiplex PCR, lists solely in-frame clones and lacks some. The table for this sample gives fewer than 110,000 clones. From germline, CDR1 is SGHTA and CDR2 FQGNSA. V lost 5 bases to trimming and J lost 2 bases, with 13 bases between them. This CDR3 has 15 amino acids. The specimen was PBMCs. This TCR was recovered from a man aged 35-49 years in good health and CMV-seronegative. The chain links TRBV7-2 to TRBJ2-1; D is unclear. In DNA form, the CDR3 reads TGTGCCAGCAGCGTTCGGGTCCGTACCTACAATGAGCAGTTCTTC. Protein product: CASSVRVRTYNEQFF.